The present T cell receptor (beta chain) was sequenced within a study of blood T cell repertoires in COVID-19. Study background: Nucleic acid was either cDNA or gDNA, and it came from T cells, B-cell-depleted T cells, or PBMCs.

This clone came up once. As handled by the study authors: From reference gene primer amplification, estimates of nucleated cell counts were derived. Measured with immunoSEQ multiplex PCR; TCRdb has only the in-frame clones, and not every one. The V and J calls and clone size come from that table; D and trimming were worked out from the DNA. This sample carries some 250,000 clones, around 85% of them seen once, and the ten largest clones take 2.5% to 3.5%. Germline CDR1 reads SGHRS; CDR2 reads YFSETQ. This CDR3 contains 14 residues. V trimming: 6 bases; J trimming: 7 bases; junction bases outside the gene matches: 5.

The sequence was collected from a woman under 40 who had recovered from COVID-19. This chain connects TRBV5-1 to TRBJ2-2, with TRBD2 matching 11 bases. Sequencing was done on a sample of peripheral blood. The CDR3 region has the DNA TGCGCCAGCACGACTAGCGGGGCCTACGGGGAGCTGTTTTTT. It is translated as CASTTSGAYGELFF.